This T cell receptor beta chain stems from a study of blood T cell repertoires in COVID-19. Study summary: The United States, Italy and Spain provided the acute and convalescent COVID-19 samples. The analysed material was cDNA or gDNA that came from T cells, B-cell-depleted T cells, or PBMCs.

Germline V gives CDR1 MNHEY, CDR2 SVGAGI. The CDR3 sequence is 13 residues long. V lost 2 bases and J 3 bases, leaving 7 bases between the germline ends. Original methodology: Amplifying reference gene primers gave estimates of nucleated cell counts. Only in-frame clones appear in the TCRdb table, and some are missing; sequencing was by immunoSEQ multiplex PCR. From that table come the V and J calls and clone size; the DNA was used to work out D and trimming. The sample records fewer than 80,000 clones, 60% to 85% being singletons. The sample consisted of peripheral blood. This sequence joins TRBV6-5 and TRBJ1-1, with D maybe TRBD1 (6 bases). The receptor was isolated from a woman aged 80 or over with active or convalescent COVID-19. The CDR3 protein is CASSYQGHTEAFF. CDR3 bases: TGTGCCAGCAGTTACCAGGGGCACACTGAAGCTTTCTTT.